This T cell receptor (beta chain) was sequenced in a study of blood T cell repertoires in COVID-19 (dated by TCRdb to the early 2020s). Turning to the overall study: Samples covering the acute and convalescent phases of COVID-19 were provided by collaborators in the United States, Italy and Spain. The prospective study material was composed of cDNA or gDNA derived from T cells, B-cell-depleted T cells, or PBMCs. Deeply sampled blood TCRbeta repertoires from subjects exposed to, actively infected with, or recovered from COVID-19 were included in the dataset. A freely available public database, intended as a resource for researchers studying the immune response to SARS-CoV-2, is where the repertoires were released. Samples were obtained from the ongoing ImmuneRACE study (first 160 participants) and from 1,254 subjects provided by 6 global collaborators. Sample metadata almost always included a de-identified subject ID, COVID-19 status, age in years and sex. Where HLA class I and class II types were available, the types were taken from metadata supplied by the sample provider, not from assay-based typing. What the authors observed across the whole study: The amount of clinical and demographic metadata varied by source and participant and was provided uncurated.

The CDR3 contains 15 residues, cysteine and phenylalanine counted. Only the CDR3 region is kept as DNA, spanning 45 bases read in frame from base 1. The germline V gene supplies CDR1 SNHLY and CDR2 FYNNEI. The germline ends are 14 bases apart after V is trimmed by 3 bases and J by 2 bases. For this clone: The antigen this receptor binds is unknown. The input lacks base qualities; no much larger clone sits a single base away.

TCRbeta CDR3 regions were amplified from genomic DNA by means of the immunoSEQ Assay, a bias-controlled multiplex PCR. The authors' analysis ran thus. Nucleated cell counts per sample were estimated from amplification of reference gene primers within the assay. Sequence reads were collapsed and filtered to measure the absolute abundance of every unique TCRbeta CDR3 rearrangement. For each sample, productive Simpson clonality was calculated by taking the square root of Simpson's diversity index across productive rearrangements. TCRdb re-hosts the immuneACCESS table, in-frame sequences only. Its copies lack some clones; in the studies checked, an unresolved V gene accounts for under half of them, and the cause for the rest is not known. From that table come the V and J calls and clone size; the DNA was used to work out D and trimming. The sample table holds approximately 25,000 clones, of which approximately 80% were seen once. The ten biggest clones cover over 2% of the sample.

At one collaborating source in Seattle, patients were enrolled during active infection and were followed longitudinally through the course of disease. Collaborating institutions collected whole blood in K2EDTA tubes following their own protocols. For TCRbeta analysis, collaborator samples were shipped as frozen whole blood, as isolated PBMCs, or as DNA extracted from either sample type. The sequence joins TRBV2 to TRBJ2-7; TRBD2 is possibly the D segment (6 matching bases). This clonotype was obtained from a woman in her 70s with COVID-19, enrolled during active disease. Specimen: peripheral blood. The nucleotide sequence is TGTGCCAGCAGTGACGGGGACTCCTTAACCTACGAGCAGTACTTC. Its protein reads: CASSDGDSLTYEQYF.